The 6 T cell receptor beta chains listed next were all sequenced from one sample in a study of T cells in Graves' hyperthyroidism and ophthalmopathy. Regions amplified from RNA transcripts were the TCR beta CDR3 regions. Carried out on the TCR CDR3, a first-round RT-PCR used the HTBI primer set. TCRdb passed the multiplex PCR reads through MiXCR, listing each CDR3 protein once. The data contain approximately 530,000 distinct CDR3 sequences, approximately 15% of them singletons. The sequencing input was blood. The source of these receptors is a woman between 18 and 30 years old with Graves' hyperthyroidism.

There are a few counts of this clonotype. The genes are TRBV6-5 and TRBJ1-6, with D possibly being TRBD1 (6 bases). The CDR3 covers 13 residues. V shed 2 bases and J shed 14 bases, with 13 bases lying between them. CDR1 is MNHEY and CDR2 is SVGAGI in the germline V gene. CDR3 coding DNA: TGTGCCAGCAGTTACGGCCAAGGGGGGGCCCTCCACTTT. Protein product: CASSYGQGGALHF.

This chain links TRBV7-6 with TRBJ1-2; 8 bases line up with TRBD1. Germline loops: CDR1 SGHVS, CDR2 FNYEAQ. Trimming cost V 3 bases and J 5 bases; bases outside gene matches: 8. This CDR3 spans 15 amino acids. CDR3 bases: TGTGCCAGCAGCTTTCACGCAGGGGGCGCTTATGGCTACACCTTC. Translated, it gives CASSFHAGGAYGYTF.

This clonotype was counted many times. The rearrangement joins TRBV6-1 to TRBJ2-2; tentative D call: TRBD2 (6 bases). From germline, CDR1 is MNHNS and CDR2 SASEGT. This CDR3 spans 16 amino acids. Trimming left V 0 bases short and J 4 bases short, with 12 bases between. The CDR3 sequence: CASSEALRRGTGELFF. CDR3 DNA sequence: TGTGCCAGCAGTGAAGCGCTTCGGCGGGGCACCGGGGAGCTGTTTTTT.

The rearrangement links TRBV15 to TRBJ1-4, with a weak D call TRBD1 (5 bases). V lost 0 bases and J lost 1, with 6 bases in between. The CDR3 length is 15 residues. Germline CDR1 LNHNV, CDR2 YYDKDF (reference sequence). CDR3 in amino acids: CATSRDGGTNEKLFF. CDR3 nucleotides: TGTGCCACCAGCAGAGACGGGGGAACTAATGAAAAACTGTTTTTT.

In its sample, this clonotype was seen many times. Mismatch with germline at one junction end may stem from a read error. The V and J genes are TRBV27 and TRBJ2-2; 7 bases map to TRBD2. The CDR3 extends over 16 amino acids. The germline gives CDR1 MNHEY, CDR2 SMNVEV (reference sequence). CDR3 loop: CASSLSGRPNTGELFF. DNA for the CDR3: TGTGCCAGCAGTCTATCCGGGAGGCCCAACACCGGGGAGCTGTTTTTT.

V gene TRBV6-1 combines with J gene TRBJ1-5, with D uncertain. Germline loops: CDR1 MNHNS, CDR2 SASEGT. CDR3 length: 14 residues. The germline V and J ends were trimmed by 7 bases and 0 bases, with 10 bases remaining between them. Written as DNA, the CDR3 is TGTGCCAGCACTGACGTTAATAGCAATCAGCCCCAGCATTTT. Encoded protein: CASTDVNSNQPQHF.